The 23 T cell receptor beta chains presented below share a single source sample, sequenced in a study of cytomegalovirus exposure and HLA in healthy donors. PCR amplification relied on 60 Vbeta primers (plus 13 Jbeta primers). Sequenced by immunoSEQ multiplex PCR; TCRdb stores in-frame clones only, minus some. This repertoire shows fewer than 200,000 clones, 73% found once; its top ten account for 5.4%. The specimen sequenced was PBMCs. The receptors derive from a woman aged 18-29 years in good health and CMV-seropositive.

The rearrangement joins TRBV19 to TRBJ2-1; D not certain. The CDR3 is 13 residues long. With 4 bases removed from V and 3 bases from J, the gap between germline ends came to 7 bases. CDR1 is LNHDA and CDR2 is SQIVND in the germline V gene (reference sequence). CDR3 sequence (DNA): TGTGCCAGTAGTAGTCGAGTCTACAATGAGCAGTTCTTC. Its protein product is CASSSRVYNEQFF.

There are a few counts of this clone. The V gene is TRBV28, the J gene TRBJ1-5; no clear D gene. The germline V gene encodes CDR1 MDHEN and CDR2 SYDVKM. This CDR3 spans 13 amino acids. V lost 4 bases and J lost 8, with 12 bases in between. CDR3 nucleotides: TGTGCCAGCAGTTCCTACCTGGCGGAGCCCCAGCATTTT. Amino acids: CASSSYLAEPQHF.

This chain connects TRBV5-1 to TRBJ2-5, with TRBD2 matching 7 bases. V lost 0 bases, J lost 4 bases, and 6 bases stayed unmatched. Germline CDR1 SGHRS, CDR2 YFSETQ. The CDR3 is 15 amino acids. The CDR3 DNA reads as TGCGCCAGCAGCTTGGACGGGGGGAGTGGAGAGACCCAGTACTTC. Protein sequence: CASSLDGGSGETQYF.

On this clone itself: An end of the junction does not agree with germline; a read error may underlie this. This chain joins TRBV27 and TRBJ2-7; TRBD1 is a possible D gene (5 bases). From germline, CDR1 is MNHEY and CDR2 SMNVEV (reference sequence). The CDR3 contains 14 residues. The CDR3 loop reads CASSFRQLSYGQYF. The CDR3 DNA sequence: TGTGCCAGCAGTTTCCGACAGCTCTCCTACGGGCAGTACTTC.

V gene TRBV5-6 combines with J gene TRBJ2-7; D might be TRBD1 (6 bases). The germline V gene encodes CDR1 SGHDT and CDR2 YYEEEE. Trimming stripped 4 bases from V and 4 bases from J, with 12 bases between. The CDR3 runs to 13 residues. The CDR3 loop is CASSPAGVYEQYF. The DNA of the CDR3 is TGTGCCAGCAGCCCGGCAGGGGTTTACGAGCAGTACTTC.

The V and J genes are TRBV6-5 and TRBJ2-7, with D tentatively TRBD2 (6 bases). Germline lookup yields CDR1 MNHEY and CDR2 SVGAGI. V was trimmed by 6 bases and J by 1 base, leaving 13 bases between them. This CDR3 is 14 amino acids long. The chain's CDR3 is CASSSRRESYEQYF. The CDR3 bases are TGTGCCAGCAGCTCGAGGAGGGAATCCTACGAGCAGTACTTC.

This clone was found once. The genes are TRBV19 and TRBJ2-6; tentatively, D is TRBD1 (5 bases). CDR1 is LNHDA, CDR2 SQIVND, per germline (reference sequence). The CDR3 covers 15 residues. V was pared by 4 bases and J by 1 base, with 8 bases between. CDR3 in DNA: TGTGCCAGTAGTACCCAGGGATCTGGGGCCAACGTCCTGACTTTC. Translation gives CASSTQGSGANVLTF.

The chain employs TRBV9 and TRBJ2-5; the match to TRBD2 covers 15 bases. CDR3 length equals 16 residues. CDR1 is SGDLS, CDR2 YYNGEE, per germline. Unmatched junction bases numbered 4, after V lost 3 bases and J lost 4 bases. CDR3 region: CASSAGTSGGTETQYF. The DNA of the CDR3 is TGTGCCAGCAGCGCGGGGACTAGCGGGGGGACAGAGACCCAGTACTTC. The full variable domain, with the rest looked up from reference TRBV9 and TRBJ2-5, is DSGVTQTPKHLITATGQRVTLRCSPRSGDLSVYWYQQSLDQGLQFLIQYYNGEERAKGNILERFSAQQFPDLHSELNLSSLELGDSALYFCASSAGTSGGTETQYFGPGTRLLVL.

This chain joins TRBV15 and TRBJ1-3, with 8 positions matching TRBD1. The CDR3 runs to 15 residues. From germline, CDR1 is LNHNV and CDR2 YYDKDF (reference sequence). Trimming removed 6 bases from V and 0 bases from J; junction bases left unmatched: 4. In DNA, the CDR3 is TGTGCCACCAGTTTAGACAGGGGCTCTGGAAACACCATATATTTT. It is translated as CATSLDRGSGNTIYF.

This sequence joins TRBV4-3 and TRBJ2-7; TRBD2 is a possible D gene (5 bases). Trimming took off 1 base at V and 0 bases at J, with 10 bases between the two ends. The CDR3 contains 15 residues. The germline CDR1 and CDR2 sequences are LGHNA and YSLEER. The CDR3 DNA reads TGCGCCAGCAGCCAAGGACGGGAAAGCTCCTACGAGCAGTACTTC. Protein product: CASSQGRESSYEQYF.

This clone was seen a few times. The genes are TRBV6-4 and TRBJ2-1; 8 bases fit TRBD2. CDR1 and CDR2 from the germline V gene are MRHNA and SNTAGT. The V segment lost 4 bases and the J segment 9 bases; nucleotides outside the gene matches: 11. The CDR3 contains 15 residues. Here the CDR3 reads CASSGQAGAGSEQFF. DNA of the CDR3: TGTGCCAGCAGTGGTCAAGCGGGGGCCGGGAGTGAGCAGTTCTTC.

Details on this clone: The same CDR3 can be traced to other DNA sequences in this sample. The chain combines TRBV9 with TRBJ2-2; maybe TRBD1 (6 bases). Germline V gives CDR1 SGDLS, CDR2 YYNGEE. The CDR3 sequence is 15 residues long. V dropped 3 bases and J dropped 8 bases, with 17 bases sitting between them. In DNA, the CDR3 is TGTGCCAGCAGCGAATGGGCAGGGGCCCCTGGGGAGCTGTTTTTT. It translates to CASSEWAGAPGELFF.

This clone has a handful of counts. The chain couples TRBV7-3 to TRBJ2-3; TRBD2 aligns across 10 bases. This CDR3 has 15 amino acids. CDR1 SGHTA and CDR2 FQGTGA come from the germline V gene. J lost 3 bases, V lost 2 bases, and 2 bases had no gene match. The CDR3 DNA is TGTGCCAGCAGCTTAGCTAGCGGGGGAACAGATACGCAGTATTTT. It yields the protein CASSLASGGTDTQYF.

The chain joins TRBV4-1 to TRBJ2-3; 8 nucleotides align to TRBD2. V was pared by 4 bases and J by 2 bases, with 11 bases of the junction left unmatched. The CDR3 has 17 residues. The germline V gene encodes CDR1 MGHRA and CDR2 YSYEKL. CDR3 amino acids: CASSRSPAGVNTDTQYF. The CDR3 nucleotides are TGCGCCAGCAGCCGATCCCCAGCGGGGGTGAACACAGATACGCAGTATTTT.

V gene TRBV6-6 combines with J gene TRBJ1-4; TRBD1 matches at 7 bases. Germline V gene sequence: CDR1 MNHNY, CDR2 SVGAGI (reference sequence). J was trimmed by 2 bases and V by 0 bases; bases with no gene match: 3. The CDR3 consists of 16 residues. Here the CDR3 DNA reads TGTGCCAGCAGTTACTCGAAGGGGGCGACTAATGAAAAACTGTTTTTT. It is translated as CASSYSKGATNEKLFF.

In this sample, this clone turned up a few times. V is TRBV14 and J is TRBJ1-6; D is unresolved. The CDR3 spans 16 residues. Germline V gene lookup returns CDR1 SGHDN and CDR2 FVKESK. Trimming took off 0 bases at V and 10 bases at J, with 16 bases between the two ends. CDR3: CASSQEWSGFQSPLHF. The DNA for the CDR3 is TGTGCCAGCAGCCAAGAATGGTCGGGATTTCAATCACCCCTCCACTTT.

This clone was seen a few times. The V call is TRBV29-1, the J call TRBJ1-3; D is undetermined. The germline CDR1 and CDR2 sequences are SQVTM and ANQGSEA. The CDR3 has 14 amino acids. Trimming removed 0 bases from V and 0 bases from J, with 6 bases in between. This CDR3 is CSVEDGISGNTIYF. The CDR3 region has the DNA TGCAGCGTTGAAGACGGTATCTCTGGAAACACCATATATTTT.

The CDR3 protein is CASSGTSGGYYNEQFF. In nucleotides, the CDR3 is TGTGCCAGCAGCGGGACTAGCGGGGGGTACTACAATGAGCAGTTCTTC. The rearrangement uses TRBV11-3 and TRBJ2-1; 15 bases fit TRBD2. The CDR3 is 16 amino acids. Germline V gives CDR1 SGHNT, CDR2 YENEEA. Trimming took 5 bases from V and 3 from J; bases not matched to a gene: 2. Full variable domain (outside the CDR3, taken from reference TRBV11-3 and TRBJ2-1): EAGVVQSPRYKIIEKKQPVAFWCNPISGHNTLYWYLQNLGQGPELLIRYENEEAVDDSQLPKDRFSAERLKGVDSTLKIQPAELGDSAVYLCASSGTSGGYYNEQFFGPGTRLTVL.

This chain joins TRBV27 and TRBJ2-7, with TRBD2 as a possible D gene (5 bases). Germline assignment: CDR1 MNHEY and CDR2 SMNVEV (reference sequence). Deletions cut 2 bases from V and 7 bases from J, with 12 bases between. There are 13 residues in the CDR3. CDR3 amino acids: CASSLRGSYEQYF. The CDR3 DNA reads TGTGCCAGCAGTTTACGGGGATCTTATGAGCAGTACTTC.

The rearrangement joins TRBV2 to TRBJ2-1; 14 bases agree with TRBD2. The CDR3 is made up of 15 amino acids. V lost 7 bases and J lost 7; bases outside the gene matches: 6. CDR1 SNHLY and CDR2 FYNNEI come from the germline V gene. The CDR3: CASNPGLAGENEQFF. Written as DNA, the CDR3 is TGTGCCAGCAACCCGGGACTAGCGGGGGAAAATGAGCAGTTCTTC.

The V gene is TRBV19, the J gene TRBJ1-2, with TRBD1 matching 7 bases. Germline V gene sequence: CDR1 LNHDA, CDR2 SQIVND (reference sequence). V was pared by 7 bases and J by 4 bases, with 12 bases of the junction left unmatched. The CDR3 is 15 amino acids. The CDR3 reads CASNSGRGIAYGYTF. The CDR3 nucleotides are TGTGCCAGTAACTCAGGCAGGGGGATTGCCTATGGCTACACCTTC.

The chain uses TRBV5-5 and TRBJ2-5, with TRBD2 identical over 11 bases. In germline, CDR1 is SGHKS, CDR2 YYEKEE (reference sequence). CDR3 size: 17 residues. V trimming: 0 bases; J trimming: 1 base; junction bases outside the gene matches: 5. Written as DNA, the CDR3 is TGTGCCAGCAGCTTGGGAGGGACTAGCGGCTCCCAAGAGACCCAGTACTTC. It specifies CASSLGGTSGSQETQYF. The variable domain in full, completed from reference TRBV5-5 and TRBJ2-5, reads DAGVTQSPTHLIKTRGQQVTLRCSPISGHKSVSWYQQVLGQGPQFIFQYYEKEERGRGNFPDRFSARQFPNYSSELNVNALLLGDSALYLCASSLGGTSGSQETQYFGPGTRLLVL.

This chain connects TRBV5-1 to TRBJ2-3; 10 bases fit TRBD2. Trimming cost V 2 bases and J 4 bases; bases outside gene matches: 7. Germline loops: CDR1 SGHRS, CDR2 YFSETQ. CDR3 size: 16 residues. Here the CDR3 reads CASSLSTSGVADTQYF. In DNA form, the CDR3 reads TGCGCCAGCAGCTTATCCACTAGCGGGGTAGCAGATACGCAGTATTTT.